A single sample gave rise to the 10 T cell receptor beta chains below, sequenced in a study of cytomegalovirus exposure and HLA in healthy donors (dated by TCRdb to between 2016 and 2019). Library construction relied on the immunoSEQ multiplex PCR assay. For the multiplex PCR, a mixture combining 60 forward primers for TCR Vbeta segments and 13 reverse primers for TCR Jbeta segments was used. The clones in this table, taken by TCRdb from immuneACCESS, are in-frame only. Not every clone is retained; where verified, under half of the shortfall comes from an unresolved V gene, and the cause of the rest is unknown. Across this sample there are 140,000 or so clones, with around three quarters seen only once. 2% to 2.5% of the sample is taken by the ten largest. Sequencing was done on a sample of PBMCs. The receptors originated from a middle-aged man in good health and CMV-seronegative.

The chain couples TRBV6-1 to TRBJ2-1; D may be TRBD1 (6 bases). V was clipped by 6 bases and J by 8 bases, with 17 bases between them. This CDR3 comprises 14 residues. In germline, CDR1 is MNHNS, CDR2 SASEGT. CDR3 DNA: TGTGCCAGCAGATTCAGGGGTGATGTGGATGAGCAGTTCTTC. This encodes CASRFRGDVDEQFF.

The chain uses TRBV2 and TRBJ2-7; TRBD2 matches 9 bases. The CDR3 consists of 14 residues. Trimming removed 7 bases from V and 2 bases from J; junction bases left unmatched: 6. Germline values: CDR1 SNHLY, CDR2 FYNNEI. The CDR3 spells CASIRLAETYEQYF. The CDR3 nucleotides are TGTGCCAGCATAAGACTAGCGGAGACCTACGAGCAGTACTTC.

The chain joins TRBV5-1 to TRBJ2-7; D might be TRBD1 (5 bases). CDR1 and CDR2 (germline): SGHRS, YFSETQ. V was shortened by 2 bases and J by 4 bases, with 13 bases between the two germline ends. CDR3 length: 14 amino acids. The CDR3 loop is CASSLREGVYEQYF. The CDR3, as DNA: TGCGCCAGCAGCTTAAGGGAAGGGGTATACGAGCAGTACTTC.

The V call is TRBV29-1, the J call TRBJ1-4; D gene unclear. Germline V gene sequence: CDR1 SQVTM, CDR2 ANQGSEA. The length of the CDR3 is 11 residues. The CDR3 protein is CSARYNEKLFF. In DNA form, the CDR3 reads TGCAGTGCCAGATATAATGAAAAACTGTTTTTT.

This clone was observed a handful of times. V gene TRBV7-3 combines with J gene TRBJ2-3; D not resolved. V was clipped by 4 bases and J by 2 bases, with 4 bases between them. The germline V gene encodes CDR1 SGHTA and CDR2 FQGTGA. The CDR3 has 12 amino acids. CDR3 amino acids: CASSSNTDTQYF. CDR3 coding DNA: TGTGCCAGCAGCTCCAACACAGATACGCAGTATTTT.

The chain has TRBV28 and TRBJ2-7; TRBD1 aligns across 9 bases. Trimming cost V 3 bases and J 2 bases; bases outside gene matches: 5. The CDR3 covers 15 residues. The germline V gene has CDR1 MDHEN and CDR2 SYDVKM. The CDR3 bases are TGTGCCAGCAGTTTGCTCGGGACAGGGCCCTACGAGCAGTACTTC. It is translated as CASSLLGTGPYEQYF.

The CDR3 DNA reads TGTGCCTGGAGTCCGGACAGGGGGCGTGAAAAACTGTTTTTT. The encoded protein is CAWSPDRGREKLFF. The chain uses TRBV30 and TRBJ1-4, with 11 nucleotides matching TRBD1. The germline gives CDR1 GTSNPN, CDR2 SVGIG (reference sequence). V was clipped by 2 bases and J by 7 bases; unmatched bases: 3. This CDR3 comprises 14 residues.

The rearrangement links TRBV10-1 to TRBJ2-1, with no clear D. V was trimmed by 0 bases and J by 6 bases, leaving 6 bases between them. CDR1 and CDR2 from the germline V gene are WNHNN and SYGVQD (reference sequence). This CDR3 is 13 amino acids long. The CDR3 is CASSESAVNEQFF. In DNA form, the CDR3 reads TGCGCCAGCAGTGAGTCGGCGGTCAATGAGCAGTTCTTC.

Regarding this clone: At one end, the junction sequence differs from germline, possibly due to a read error. This rearrangement joins TRBV4-1 to TRBJ1-2; 7 bases line up with TRBD1. The CDR3 totals 14 residues. CDR1 and CDR2 (germline): MGHRA, YSYEKL. CDR3 nucleotide sequence: TGCGCCAGCAGCCAAGTACAGGGGTTCTATGGCTACCCCTTC. It codes for CASSQVQGFYGYPF.

The chain uses TRBV19 and TRBJ1-1; tentative D call: TRBD1 (5 bases). Trimming removed 7 bases from V and 0 bases from J, with 12 bases in between. There are 14 residues in the CDR3. The germline gives CDR1 LNHDA, CDR2 SQIVND (reference sequence). CDR3 bases: TGTGCCAGTACCTCTCGGGGGTTGAACACTGAAGCTTTCTTT. Encoded protein: CASTSRGLNTEAFF.